This T cell receptor beta chain was found in a study of Graves' ophthalmopathy and Graves' hyperthyroidism. With a duration under 3 months, ophthalmopathy in the donors showed moderate-to-severe activity, CAS ≥3 and NOSPECS ≥4. Other autoimmune diseases, uncontrolled infections, pregnancy or lactation ruled patients out of participation. RNA served as the template for amplifying TCR beta CDR3 regions. Scientists carried out first-round RT-PCR using HTBI primers and then a second-round multiplex PCR. TCRdb redid the calling of the multiplex PCR reads with MiXCR, one entry per CDR3 protein. The sample lists about 340,000 distinct CDR3 sequences, roughly 16% occurring once. Worth noting for this clonotype: Its antigen is undetermined.

CDR3 length: 16 amino acids. Trimming cost V 1 base and J 4 bases; bases outside gene matches: 5. Germline V gene data show CDR1 as KGHSH and CDR2 as LQKENI. Points from the study as a whole: The authors also found most expanded thyroid clonotypes above 0.001 frequency in blood. Using a 13-signature model, the authors split ophthalmopathy from stable hyperthyroidism, with roughly 90% sensitivity and about 80% specificity.

This sequence originates from an adult man with Graves' ophthalmopathy. This chain uses TRBV18 with TRBJ2-2, with 8 positions matching TRBD1. The sequencing input was peripheral blood. The CDR3 protein is CASSPQGQVGTGELFF. The CDR3 bases are TGTGCCAGCTCACCACAGGGACAGGTCGGCACCGGGGAGCTGTTTTTT.